This T cell receptor beta chain was identified during a study of blood T cell repertoires in COVID-19. The CDR3 extends over 11 amino acids. Germline lookup yields CDR1 MDHEN and CDR2 SYDVKM. The ends were cut back, 6 bases at V and 3 bases at J, with 6 bases in the middle. Clones were read by immunoSEQ multiplex PCR, and TCRdb kept only the in-frame ones, dropping some. The table includes 190,000 or so clones, about 90% detected once. Note on this clone: Other nucleotide sequences in the sample specify the same CDR3.

The specimen sequenced was peripheral blood. The TCR originated in a man aged 45-65 years with acute or convalescent COVID-19. The chain is built from TRBV28 and TRBJ2-7, with unresolved D. The CDR3 DNA follows: TGTGCCAGCAGCTCGTACTACGAGCAGTACTTC. This gives the protein CASSSYYEQYF.